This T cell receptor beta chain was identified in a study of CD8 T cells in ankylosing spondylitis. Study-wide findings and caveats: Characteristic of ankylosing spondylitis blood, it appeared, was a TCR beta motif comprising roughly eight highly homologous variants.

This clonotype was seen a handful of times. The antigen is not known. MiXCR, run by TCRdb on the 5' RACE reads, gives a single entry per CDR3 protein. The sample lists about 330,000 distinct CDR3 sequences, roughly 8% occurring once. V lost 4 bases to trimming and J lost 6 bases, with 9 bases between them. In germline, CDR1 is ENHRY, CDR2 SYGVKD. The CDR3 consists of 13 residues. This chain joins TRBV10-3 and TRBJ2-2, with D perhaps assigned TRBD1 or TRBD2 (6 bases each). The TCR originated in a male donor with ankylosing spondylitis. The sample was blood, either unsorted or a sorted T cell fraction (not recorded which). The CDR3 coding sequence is TGTGCCATCAGTGGGGGGGCGCCCGGGGAGCTGTTTTTT. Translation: CAISGGAPGELFF.